This T cell receptor beta chain was captured in a study of blood T cell repertoires in COVID-19. V was shortened by 0 bases and J by 4 bases, with 6 bases between the two germline ends. Germline CDR1 SGHDN, CDR2 FVKESK. This CDR3 contains 13 residues. Sequencing was performed with immunoSEQ multiplex PCR; in TCRdb, only in-frame clones are kept and a portion is missing. The table includes about 110,000 clones, around 92% detected once. The chain is built from TRBV14 and TRBJ1-1; D is undetermined. The sequencing sample was made of peripheral blood. The TCR was taken from a man aged 40-50 years with active or convalescent COVID-19. The CDR3 DNA reads TGTGCCAGCAGCCAAGATCTGTCCACTGAAGCTTTCTTT. This sequence encodes CASSQDLSTEAFF.